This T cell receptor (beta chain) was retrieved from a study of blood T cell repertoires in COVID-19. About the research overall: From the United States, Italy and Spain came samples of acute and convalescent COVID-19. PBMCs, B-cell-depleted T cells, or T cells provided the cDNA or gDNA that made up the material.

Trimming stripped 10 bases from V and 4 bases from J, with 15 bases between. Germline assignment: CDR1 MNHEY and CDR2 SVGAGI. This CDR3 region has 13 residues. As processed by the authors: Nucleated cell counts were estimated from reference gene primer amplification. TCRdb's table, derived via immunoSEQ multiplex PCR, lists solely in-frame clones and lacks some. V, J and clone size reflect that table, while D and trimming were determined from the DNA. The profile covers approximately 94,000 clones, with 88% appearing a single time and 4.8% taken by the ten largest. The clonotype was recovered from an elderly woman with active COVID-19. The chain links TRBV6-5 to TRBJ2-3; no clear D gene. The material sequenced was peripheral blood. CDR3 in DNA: TGTGCCACCATTCTAACTGAACCAGATACGCAGTATTTT. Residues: CATILTEPDTQYF.